This TCR beta chain is from a study of shared clonotypes between healthy human individuals. The study's findings and limits: Genetic and exposure-history diversity was limited by the small donor number. As a rule, naive subsets had a larger estimated richness than memory subsets.

A remark on this clone: Its antigen remains unknown.

Generated by immunoSEQ multiplex PCR, the TCRdb table keeps only in-frame clones and is missing some. The sample has around 2.1 million clones, more than 85% seen once. Trimming left V 1 base short and J 6 bases short, with 19 bases between. CDR1 and CDR2 from the germline V gene are MGHRA and YSYEKL. CDR3 length equals 17 residues. Cells designated naive CD8 were CD45RO-negative and were positively selected for CCR7, with terminally differentiated effector memory CD45RA+ cells excluded. Caucasian adults living in Nashville, Tennessee, provided all samples. The sequence came from a man aged 18 to 30 in good health. Some clones in this sample may be carry-over from other donors' samples. The sequencing input was naive CD8+ T cells from PBMCs. The rearrangement uses TRBV4-1 and TRBJ1-5; D may be TRBD1 (5 bases). In DNA form, the CDR3 reads TGCGCCAGCAGCCAAGTCATGGGGGTCCAAAGGGGTCAGCCCCAGCATTTT. The encoded protein is CASSQVMGVQRGQPQHF.